The text below deals with one T cell receptor (beta chain). No antigen is known for it. Germline CDR1 SGHNT, CDR2 YYREEE (reference sequence). There are 17 residues in the CDR3. After removal of 3 bases from V and 8 bases from J, the junction contained 16 bases not matched to a gene. Using immunoSEQ multiplex PCR, the repertoire was profiled, and TCRdb retains in-frame clones only, with some absent. Altogether around 75,000 clones are present, approximately 88% being singletons, with the ten largest covering approximately 11%. This record belongs to a study of T cell responses to AZD1222 COVID-19 vaccine. Overall study results and limits: Elevations in Spike-specific TCR breadth and depth followed administration of two AZD1222 doses. Among those given AZD1222, only 5 to 7 were seropositive at baseline.

The sample was peripheral blood, taken 28 days after the second dose of the MenACWY control vaccine. The gene calls are TRBV5-4 and TRBJ1-2, with 10 bases matching TRBD1. The TCR sequence derives from an adult who received the MenACWY meningococcal vaccine as a control. CDR3 sequence: CASSSGGPGTGVFGYTF. The CDR3 nucleotides read TGTGCCAGCAGCTCGGGGGGCCCTGGGACAGGGGTTTTCGGCTACACCTTC.